The 24 T cell receptor beta chains in this list originate from one sample, sequenced in a study of blood T cell repertoires in COVID-19 (TCRdb year 2020). Library prep was done by the immunoSEQ multiplex PCR assay. TCRdb took over this immuneACCESS table, retaining in-frame rearrangements with V and J assigned. Such tables are incomplete; in checked studies, under half of the missing clones stem from an unresolved V gene, and the remainder is unexplained. The sample has some 240,000 clones on record, 82% of them singletons. The ten largest make up around an eighth of the sample. Material for sequencing was peripheral blood. The receptors come from a woman in her sixties or seventies with active or convalescent COVID-19.

The chain combines TRBV7-9 with TRBJ1-2; TRBD1 is a possible D gene (6 bases). Deletions cut 0 bases from V and 8 bases from J, with 10 bases between. The CDR3 has 13 amino acids. From germline, CDR1 is SEHNR and CDR2 FQNEAQ (reference sequence). Written as DNA, the CDR3 is TGTGCCAGCAGCTTAGCCACAGGGCTCGGCTACACCTTC. Its translation is CASSLATGLGYTF.

This chain connects TRBV27 to TRBJ1-5, with D unresolved. CDR1 MNHEY and CDR2 SMNVEV come from the germline V gene (reference sequence). V was shortened by 3 bases and J by 4 bases, with 7 bases between the two germline ends. The CDR3 runs to 13 residues. The CDR3 DNA sequence: TGTGCCAGCAGTTTGAGAGAAAATCAGCCCCAGCATTTT. It encodes CASSLRENQPQHF.

This clone was detected only once. J is TRBJ1-3 and V is TRBV11-2; TRBD1 matches 11 bases. V trimming: 4 bases; J trimming: 4 bases; junction bases outside the gene matches: 3. CDR3 length equals 15 residues. Per germline, CDR1 SGHAT and CDR2 FQNNGV. The CDR3 region has the DNA TGTGCCAGCAGCTCCCGGGACAGGGGGGGAAACACCATATATTTT. Translated: CASSSRDRGGNTIYF.

CDR3 bases: TGCGCCAGCAGATACTTTTTTGCAACTAATGAAAAACTGTTTTTT. This encodes CASRYFFATNEKLFF. The chain recombines TRBV5-1 with TRBJ1-4, with D hard to call. With 5 bases removed from V and 0 bases from J, the gap between germline ends came to 11 bases. This CDR3 is built from 15 residues. CDR1 SGHRS and CDR2 YFSETQ come from the germline V gene.

The chain combines TRBV5-1 with TRBJ2-7; 8 nucleotides line up with TRBD1. There are 15 residues in the CDR3. Germline values: CDR1 SGHRS, CDR2 YFSETQ. Trimming removed 0 bases from V and 7 bases from J; junction bases left unmatched: 9. The CDR3 nucleotides read TGCGCCAGCAGCTTGGATCTCCCAGGGGGCGGGGAGCAGTACTTC. Translation: CASSLDLPGGGEQYF.

The chain links TRBV6-5 to TRBJ1-6; no definite D call. This CDR3 region has 13 residues. The germline V gene has CDR1 MNHEY and CDR2 SVGAGI. V was cut by 2 bases and J by 11 bases, with 10 bases left in between. CDR3 in amino acids: CASSYVSQAPLHF. CDR3 bases: TGTGCCAGCAGTTACGTCAGTCAGGCACCCCTCCACTTT.

The chain is built from TRBV19 and TRBJ2-5; no clear D gene. Trimming took 3 bases from V and 1 from J, leaving 6 bases between them. Germline V lookup: CDR1 LNHDA, CDR2 SQIVND (reference sequence). The CDR3 covers 13 residues. CDR3 sequence: CASSIQIQETQYF. The CDR3 DNA reads as TGTGCCAGTAGTATCCAGATCCAAGAGACCCAGTACTTC.

The chain is built from TRBV5-1 and TRBJ2-1; 11 nucleotides align to TRBD2. The V gene end was trimmed by 7 bases and the J gene end by 8 bases; junction bases not matched to a gene: 8. Germline V gene data show CDR1 as SGHRS and CDR2 as YFSETQ. The CDR3 spans 14 residues. CDR3 region: CASSFSGGADEQFF. CDR3 in DNA: TGCGCCAGCTCGTTTAGCGGGGGGGCAGATGAGCAGTTCTTC.

The chain couples TRBV5-1 to TRBJ2-7; 9 bases line up with TRBD1. J was trimmed by 3 bases and V by 0 bases; bases with no gene match: 1. Germline lookup yields CDR1 SGHRS and CDR2 YFSETQ. The CDR3 totals 14 residues. CDR3 nucleotide sequence: TGCGCCAGCAGCTTGGGGGGACAGGGCTACGAGCAGTACTTC. The encoded protein is CASSLGGQGYEQYF.

The chain has TRBV7-7 and TRBJ2-3, with TRBD2 identical over 12 bases. CDR1 and CDR2 from the germline V gene are SSHAT and FNYEAQ (reference sequence). This CDR3 comprises 19 residues. The V and J ends lost 8 bases and 4 bases, in that order; junction bases with no gene match: 19. The CDR3 region has the DNA TGTGCCAGCGGCGGCTGGGATGGGACTAGCGGGCTTGGCGCAGATACGCAGTATTTT. This sequence encodes CASGGWDGTSGLGADTQYF.

The chain recombines TRBV11-2 with TRBJ1-1; D is unclear. Germline V gene lookup returns CDR1 SGHAT and CDR2 FQNNGV. This CDR3 is 16 amino acids long. V lost 7 bases and J lost 11, with 29 bases in between. The CDR3 loop reads CASTLWTGRTRSGAFF. The CDR3 region has the DNA TGTGCCAGCACCCTCTGGACCGGCAGGACTCGCTCGGGGGCTTTCTTT.

The sample holds a few counts of this clone. The rearrangement links TRBV10-3 to TRBJ1-5; possibly TRBD1 for D (5 bases). Germline V gene lookup returns CDR1 ENHRY and CDR2 SYGVKD. V lost 6 bases and J 7 bases, leaving 16 bases between the germline ends. The CDR3 spans 14 residues. The CDR3 bases are TGTGCCATCAGCCCTATGGGGCAGAACCAGCCCCAGCATTTT. Translation: CAISPMGQNQPQHF.

The chain recombines TRBV2 with TRBJ2-3; perhaps TRBD2 as D (5 bases). Germline V gene lookup returns CDR1 SNHLY and CDR2 FYNNEI. This CDR3 is built from 13 residues. V lost 2 bases and J lost 7, with 10 bases in between. CDR3 coding DNA: TGTGCCAGCAGTGAACAGGACTCCCATACGCAGTATTTT. Translated: CASSEQDSHTQYF.

This chain uses TRBV3-1 (or the pseudogene TRBV3-2) with TRBJ2-7; 8 nucleotides align to TRBD2. The CDR3 runs 15 residues. V was clipped by 4 bases and J by 3 bases; unmatched bases: 8. In germline, CDR1 is LGHDT, CDR2 YNNKEL (reference sequence). CDR3 DNA sequence: TGTGCCAGCAGCCCTTTACCGGGGGGGAACTACGAGCAGTACTTC. Its translation is CASSPLPGGNYEQYF.

The rearrangement links TRBV30 to TRBJ2-3; D gene unclear. Trimming took off 5 bases at V and 0 bases at J, with 12 bases between the two ends. Looked up from germline, CDR1 is GTSNPN and CDR2 is SVGIG (reference sequence). The CDR3 sequence is 14 residues long. CDR3: CAWEAARSTDTQYF. The CDR3 region has the DNA TGTGCCTGGGAAGCCGCGCGGAGCACAGATACGCAGTATTTT.

This clone appeared a few times. The V and J genes are TRBV6-5 and TRBJ2-1; 12 bases align to TRBD2. V dropped 11 bases and J dropped 6; count of bases not matched to a gene: 8. Per the germline V gene, CDR1 is MNHEY and CDR2 is SVGAGI. The CDR3 has 14 residues. The CDR3 reads CACKPSGGGNEQFF. As DNA, the CDR3 is TGTGCCTGCAAACCTAGCGGGGGGGGCAATGAGCAGTTCTTC.

This clone appeared a few times. This sequence joins TRBV2 and TRBJ2-1, with D perhaps matching TRBD1 (5 bases). Germline values: CDR1 SNHLY, CDR2 FYNNEI. Trimming removed 8 bases at V and 9 bases at J, with 11 bases between. This CDR3 is built from 11 residues. CDR3 DNA sequence: TGTGCCAGCTTAGCACAGGCTGAGCAGTTCTTC. This gives the protein CASLAQAEQFF.

V and J are TRBV6-5 and TRBJ1-2; perhaps TRBD1 as D (6 bases). Germline V gene sequence: CDR1 MNHEY, CDR2 SVGAGI. The CDR3 spans 15 residues. V lost 4 bases and J lost 3, with 15 bases in between. The CDR3 coding sequence is TGTGCCAGCAGTTCTGCAGGGGCACTAGACTATGGCTACACCTTC. This encodes CASSSAGALDYGYTF.

The chain combines TRBV3-1 (or the pseudogene TRBV3-2) with TRBJ2-7; TRBD1 agrees at 9 bases. This CDR3 is 13 amino acids long. J was trimmed by 3 bases and V by 3 bases; bases with no gene match: 0. CDR1 is LGHDT and CDR2 is YNNKEL in the germline V gene (reference sequence). In nucleotides, the CDR3 is TGTGCCAGCAGCCAGGGACAGGGCTACGAGCAGTACTTC. Translation gives CASSQGQGYEQYF.

The CDR3 DNA sequence: TGCGCCAGCAGTGTGACAGGGGCCGCTAACTATGGCTACACCTTC. This encodes CASSVTGAANYGYTF. V and J are TRBV10-2 and TRBJ1-2; TRBD1 matches at 8 bases. The V and J ends lost 4 bases and 0 bases, in that order; junction bases with no gene match: 4. CDR1 and CDR2 from the germline V gene are WSHSY and SAAADI. This CDR3 contains 15 residues.

This clone came up a few times. The chain links TRBV5-6 to TRBJ2-7, with 8 bases lining up with TRBD2. In germline, CDR1 is SGHDT, CDR2 YYEEEE. The CDR3 is made up of 14 amino acids. The J segment lost 3 bases and the V segment lost 0 bases, leaving 2 bases of the junction unmatched. The chain's CDR3 is CASSLAAGGYEQYF. The CDR3 nucleotides are TGTGCCAGCAGCTTGGCCGCGGGGGGCTACGAGCAGTACTTC.

The chain carries TRBV2 and TRBJ2-1, with D uncertain. In germline, CDR1 is SNHLY, CDR2 FYNNEI. The CDR3 extends over 13 amino acids. Trimming pared 1 base from V and 10 bases from J, leaving 11 bases between. DNA for the CDR3: TGTGCCAGCAGTGAAGTCCGAGGATGGGAGCAGTTCTTC. Translated: CASSEVRGWEQFF.

Concerning this clone: One end of the junction does not line up with germline, which may come from a read error. The V and J genes are TRBV27 and TRBJ1-1; D not certain. This CDR3 comprises 10 residues. Germline values: CDR1 MNHEY, CDR2 SMNVEV (reference sequence). The CDR3 reads CSEENTEAFF. For the CDR3, the DNA is TGCTCGGAGGAGAACACTGAAGCTTTCTTT.

The chain carries TRBV2 and TRBJ2-3; 15 bases agree with TRBD2. Germline lookup yields CDR1 SNHLY and CDR2 FYNNEI. Germline trimming cut 4 bases from V and 8 bases from J; bases unmatched to any gene: 7. The CDR3 consists of 16 residues. CDR3 nucleotides: TGTGCCAGCAGTGGAGGACTAGCGGGGGGGCTAGGTACGCAGTATTTT. This encodes CASSGGLAGGLGTQYF.